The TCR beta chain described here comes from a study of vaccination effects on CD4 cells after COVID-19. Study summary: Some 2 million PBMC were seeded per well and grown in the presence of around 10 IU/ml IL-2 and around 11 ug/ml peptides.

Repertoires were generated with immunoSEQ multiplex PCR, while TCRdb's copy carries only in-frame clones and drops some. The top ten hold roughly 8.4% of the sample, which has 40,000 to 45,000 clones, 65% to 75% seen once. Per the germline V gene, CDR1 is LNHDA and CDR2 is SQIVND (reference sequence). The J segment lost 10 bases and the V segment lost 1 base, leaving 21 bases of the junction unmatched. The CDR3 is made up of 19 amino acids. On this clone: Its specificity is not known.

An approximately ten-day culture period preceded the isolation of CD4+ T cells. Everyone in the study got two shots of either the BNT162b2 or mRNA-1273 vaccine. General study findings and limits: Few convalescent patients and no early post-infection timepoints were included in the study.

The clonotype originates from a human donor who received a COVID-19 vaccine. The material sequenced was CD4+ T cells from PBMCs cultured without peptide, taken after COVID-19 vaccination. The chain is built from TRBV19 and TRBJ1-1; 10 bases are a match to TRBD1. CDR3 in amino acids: CASSIGVGQGGRTSYGAFF. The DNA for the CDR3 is TGTGCCAGTAGTATAGGAGTTGGACAGGGGGGACGAACGAGCTATGGAGCTTTCTTT.